This T cell receptor (beta chain) was sequenced for a study of blood T cell repertoires in COVID-19. Study at large: PBMCs, B-cell-depleted T cells, or T cells were the source of the cDNA or gDNA that made up the material.

TCRdb keeps only in-frame clones here, not all; method: immunoSEQ multiplex PCR. The data hold 30,000 to 45,000 clones, with around 80% observed a single time. Trimming took 2 bases from V and 2 from J, leaving 9 bases between them. Germline V gene data show CDR1 as ENHRY and CDR2 as SYGVKD. The CDR3 sequence is 15 residues long. Sequenced: peripheral blood. The chain links TRBV10-3 to TRBJ1-4; D gene ambiguous. This sequence was found in a man aged 55 to 70 with acute or convalescent COVID-19. The CDR3 is CAISEGRATNEKLFF. The CDR3 region has the DNA TGTGCCATCAGTGAGGGGCGAGCTACTAATGAAAAACTGTTTTTT.